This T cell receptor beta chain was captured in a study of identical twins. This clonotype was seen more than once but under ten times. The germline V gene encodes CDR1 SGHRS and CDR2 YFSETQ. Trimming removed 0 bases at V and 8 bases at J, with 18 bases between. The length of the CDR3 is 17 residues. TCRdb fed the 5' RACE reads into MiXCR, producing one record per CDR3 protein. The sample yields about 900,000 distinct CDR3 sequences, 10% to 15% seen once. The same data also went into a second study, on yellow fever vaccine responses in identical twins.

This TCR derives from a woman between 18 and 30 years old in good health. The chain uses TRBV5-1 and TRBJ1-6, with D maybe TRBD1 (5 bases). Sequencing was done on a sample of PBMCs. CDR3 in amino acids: CASSLAPLAGSDSPLHF. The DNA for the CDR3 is TGCGCCAGCAGCTTGGCACCCCTGGCAGGGTCGGATTCACCCCTCCACTTT.